This T cell receptor (beta chain) was recorded in a study of CD8 T cells in ankylosing spondylitis. This clonotype was counted many times. Its antigen is currently unknown. Study-wide results and limits: Past studies reported some motif variants in reactive arthritis synovial fluid and blood. With a CD8+ phenotype, disease-linked clones were relatively rare in peripheral blood. There was reportedly significant enrichment of clones that were disease-linked in matched ankylosing spondylitis synovial fluid.

Quantitative 5'-RACE with molecular barcodes was used to make the TCR beta libraries. One entry per CDR3 protein results from TCRdb running MiXCR on the 5' RACE reads. The table records about 190,000 distinct CDR3 sequences, over 10% of them present only once. What was sequenced was blood, either unsorted or a sorted T cell fraction (not recorded which). The source is a female donor with ankylosing spondylitis or in good health (not recorded which).

Here the CDR3 DNA reads TGCAGTGCCGCCGGGGGGACCTCCTACAATGAGCAGTTCTTC. As protein: CSAAGGTSYNEQFF. The chain couples TRBV20-1 to TRBJ2-1; 7 nucleotides match TRBD2. Germline values: CDR1 DFQATT, CDR2 SNEGSKA (reference sequence). This CDR3 region has 14 residues. Germline trimming cut 6 bases from V and 0 bases from J; bases unmatched to any gene: 5.